This TCR beta chain was identified in a study of T cells in narcolepsy. Across the study: Enrolled donors included narcolepsy type 1 or type 2 patients and healthy controls.

Method: immunoSEQ multiplex PCR; TCRdb's copy keeps in-frame clones and lacks some. The sample shows 25,000 to 35,000 clones, about nine tenths of them seen only once. Notes on this clone: Its target is unknown.

Germline assignment: CDR1 MGHDK and CDR2 SYGVNS. The CDR3 is made up of 14 amino acids. V lost 6 bases, J lost 7 bases, and 5 bases stayed unmatched. Study-level points and caveats: Comparing one patient's CSF and blood CD4+ clonotypes highlighted HCRT- and TRIB2-specific autoreactive clonotypes. No autoreactive T cell clone sequences appeared in some memory CD4+ repertoires. Healthy controls reportedly lacked the autoreactive clonotypes serially found in patients' blood.

This receptor was obtained from a human donor with narcolepsy. The sequenced material came from CD45RA- memory CD4+ T cells from PBMCs. This sequence joins TRBV25-1 and TRBJ1-6; 8 bases match TRBD1. This chain's CDR3 is CASRQGAKNSPLHF. DNA for the CDR3: TGTGCCAGCAGGCAGGGGGCGAAAAATTCACCCCTCCACTTT.